This TCR beta chain appears in the sequencing data of a study of T cells after somatic rescue of genetic block. The protocol was immunoSEQ multiplex PCR, while the TCRdb copy is restricted to in-frame clones and leaves out a portion. The sample holds 70,000 or so clones, roughly 94% seen once. Trimming stripped 1 base from V and 8 bases from J, with 12 bases between. This CDR3 region has 14 residues. Germline CDR1 reads SGHVS; CDR2 reads FNYEAQ. The chain uses TRBV7-6 and TRBJ2-1, with a possible D match to TRBD1 (7 bases). The specimen sequenced was peripheral blood mononuclear cells (PBMCs). The TCR was taken from a man aged 40-50 years. CDR3: CASSLGGTVDEQFF. The CDR3 DNA reads as TGTGCCAGCAGCTTAGGCGGGACAGTCGATGAGCAGTTCTTC. The complete variable domain, with remaining parts taken from reference TRBV7-6 and TRBJ2-1, reads GAGVSQSPRYKVTKRGQDVALRCDPISGHVSLYWYRQALGQGPEFLTYFNYEAQQDKSGLPNDRFSAERPEGSISTLTIQRTEQRDSAMYRCASSLGGTVDEQFFGPGTRLTVL.